The clone carrying this T cell receptor (beta chain) appeared a few times. Its antigen is still unknown. TCRdb re-called the 5' RACE reads through MiXCR, storing one row per CDR3 protein. The sample contains some 250,000 distinct CDR3 sequences, around 9.2% of which appear only once. This specimen belongs to a study of CD8 T cells in ankylosing spondylitis. Study outcomes and limitations: A motif in TCR beta, a set of fewer than ten highly homologous variants, appeared characteristic of ankylosing spondylitis blood.

The receptor was derived from a male donor with ankylosing spondylitis or in good health (not recorded which). Source material: blood, either unsorted or a sorted T cell fraction (not recorded which).

CDR3 residues: CASSLAGLEEKLFF. In nucleotides, the CDR3 is TGTGCCAGCAGCTTGGCAGGGCTAGAGGAAAAACTGTTTTTT. The genes are TRBV5-4 and TRBJ1-4, with D possibly TRBD1 on 5 matching bases. The germline CDR1 and CDR2 sequences are SGHNT and YYREEE (reference sequence). V lost 0 bases to trimming and J lost 8 bases, with 11 bases between them. The CDR3 sequence is 14 residues long.